This TCR beta chain was documented in a study of ipilimumab plus nivolumab after autologous stem cell transplantation. V was clipped by 1 base and J by 3 bases, with 4 bases between them. CDR1 and CDR2 (germline): MGHDK, SYGVNS. CDR3 length: 13 amino acids. Assay used: immunoSEQ multiplex PCR; TCRdb lists only in-frame clones, some missing. This table has around 13,000 clones, 73% appearing once. A single count supports this clone. The V gene is TRBV25-1, the J gene TRBJ2-4, with D unresolved. This clonotype was sampled from a male donor with diffuse large B-cell lymphoma. Sequencing used PBMCs, obtained in a trial of ipilimumab plus nivolumab as post-transplant consolidation. The DNA of the CDR3 is TGTGCCAGCAGTGAATCCGGCAAAAACATTCAGTACTTC. This encodes CASSESGKNIQYF.